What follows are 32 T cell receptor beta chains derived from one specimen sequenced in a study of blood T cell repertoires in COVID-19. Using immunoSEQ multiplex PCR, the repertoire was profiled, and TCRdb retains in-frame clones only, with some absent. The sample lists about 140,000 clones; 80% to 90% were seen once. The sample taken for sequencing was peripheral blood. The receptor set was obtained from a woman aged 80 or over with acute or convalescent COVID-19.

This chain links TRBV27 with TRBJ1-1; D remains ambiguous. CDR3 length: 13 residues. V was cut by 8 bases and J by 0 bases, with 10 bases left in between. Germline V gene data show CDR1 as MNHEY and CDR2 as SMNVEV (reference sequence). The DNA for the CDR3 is TGTGCCAGCCTGGCCCAGATGAACACTGAAGCTTTCTTT. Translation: CASLAQMNTEAFF.

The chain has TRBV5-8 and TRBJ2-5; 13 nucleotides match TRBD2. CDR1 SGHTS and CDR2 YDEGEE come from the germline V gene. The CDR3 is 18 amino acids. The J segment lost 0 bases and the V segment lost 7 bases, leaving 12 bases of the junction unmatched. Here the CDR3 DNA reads TGTGCCAGCCGAACCGGGACTAGCGGGGCCCTGTACCAAGAGACCCAGTACTTC. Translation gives CASRTGTSGALYQETQYF.

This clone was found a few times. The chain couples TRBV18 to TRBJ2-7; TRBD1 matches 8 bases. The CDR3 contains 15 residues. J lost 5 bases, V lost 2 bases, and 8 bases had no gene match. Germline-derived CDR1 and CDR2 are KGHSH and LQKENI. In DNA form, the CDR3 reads TGTGCCAGCTCACCAGTGTATGGACAGGGAGACGAGCAGTACTTC. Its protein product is CASSPVYGQGDEQYF.

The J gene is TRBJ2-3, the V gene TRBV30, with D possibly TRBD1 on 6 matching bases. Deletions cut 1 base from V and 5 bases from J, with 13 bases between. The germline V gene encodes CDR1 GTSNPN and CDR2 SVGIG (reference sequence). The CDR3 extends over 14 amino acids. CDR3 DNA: TGTGCCTGGAGTGCAAAACAGGGCTTAGATACGCAGTATTTT. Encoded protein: CAWSAKQGLDTQYF.

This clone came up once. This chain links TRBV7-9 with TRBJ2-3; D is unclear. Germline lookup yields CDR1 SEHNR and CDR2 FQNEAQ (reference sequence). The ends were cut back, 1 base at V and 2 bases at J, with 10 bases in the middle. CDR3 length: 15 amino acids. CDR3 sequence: CASSLVRQLTDTQYF. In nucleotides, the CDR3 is TGTGCCAGCAGCTTAGTGCGGCAGCTCACAGATACGCAGTATTTT.

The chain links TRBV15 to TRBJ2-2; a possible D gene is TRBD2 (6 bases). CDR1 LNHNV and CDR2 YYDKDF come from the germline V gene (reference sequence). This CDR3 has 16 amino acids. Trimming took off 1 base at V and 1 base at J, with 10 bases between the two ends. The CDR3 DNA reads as TGTGCCACCAGCAGAGTTCGGGGGTTGAACACCGGGGAGCTGTTTTTT. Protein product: CATSRVRGLNTGELFF.

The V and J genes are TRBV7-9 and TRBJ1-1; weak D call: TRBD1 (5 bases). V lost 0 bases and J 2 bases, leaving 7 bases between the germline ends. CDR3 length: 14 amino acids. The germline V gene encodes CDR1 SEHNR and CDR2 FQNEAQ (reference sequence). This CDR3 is CASSLATVNTEAFF. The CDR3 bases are TGTGCCAGCAGCTTAGCGACAGTAAACACTGAAGCTTTCTTT. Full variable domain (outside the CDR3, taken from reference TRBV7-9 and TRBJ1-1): DTGVSQNPRHKITKRGQNVTFRCDPISEHNRLYWYRQTLGQGPEFLTYFQNEAQLEKSRLLSDRFSAERPKGSFSTLEIQRTEQGDSAMYLCASSLATVNTEAFFGQGTRLTVV.

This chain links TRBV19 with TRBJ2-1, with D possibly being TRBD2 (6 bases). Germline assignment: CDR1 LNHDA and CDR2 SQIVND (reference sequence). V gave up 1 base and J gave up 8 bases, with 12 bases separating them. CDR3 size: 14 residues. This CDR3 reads CASSIGTTWHEQFF. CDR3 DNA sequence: TGTGCCAGTAGTATAGGGACTACGTGGCATGAGCAGTTCTTC.

CDR3 region: CASSQVLLQGYEQYF. The CDR3 region has the DNA TGCGCCAGCAGCCAAGTCCTCCTTCAGGGCTACGAGCAGTACTTC. The chain is built from TRBV4-1 and TRBJ2-7; weak D call: TRBD1 (5 bases). The V end lost 1 base, the J end lost 3 bases, and 13 bases lay between the germline ends. CDR1 is MGHRA, CDR2 YSYEKL, per germline. This CDR3 is built from 15 residues.

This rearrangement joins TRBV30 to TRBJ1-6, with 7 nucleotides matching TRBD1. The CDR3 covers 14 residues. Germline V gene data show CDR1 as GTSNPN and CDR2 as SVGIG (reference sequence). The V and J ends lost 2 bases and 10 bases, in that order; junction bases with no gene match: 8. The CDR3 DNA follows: TGTGCCTGGAGTTTGGGACAGCCTCTCTCACCCCTCCACTTT. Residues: CAWSLGQPLSPLHF.

DNA of the CDR3: TGTGCCAGCACTTCTTGGGACAGGGCTGAAGCTTTCTTT. This translates into CASTSWDRAEAFF. The chain employs TRBV27 and TRBJ1-1; TRBD1 matches at 9 bases. Germline CDR1 is MNHEY and CDR2 is SMNVEV (reference sequence). V was clipped by 7 bases and J by 6 bases; unmatched bases: 6. This CDR3 is 13 amino acids long.

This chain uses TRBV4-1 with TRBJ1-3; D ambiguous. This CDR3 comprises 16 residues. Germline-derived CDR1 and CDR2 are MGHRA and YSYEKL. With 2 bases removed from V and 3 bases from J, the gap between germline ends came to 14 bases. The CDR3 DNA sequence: TGCGCCAGCAGCCAAAACTCCGGGTCCTATGGAAACACCATATATTTT. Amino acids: CASSQNSGSYGNTIYF.

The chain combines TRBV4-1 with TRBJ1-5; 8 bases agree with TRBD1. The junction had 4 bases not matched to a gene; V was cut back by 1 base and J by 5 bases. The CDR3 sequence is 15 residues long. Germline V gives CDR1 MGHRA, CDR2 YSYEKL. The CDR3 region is CASSQGTGIHQPQHF. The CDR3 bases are TGCGCCAGCAGCCAAGGGACAGGGATACATCAGCCCCAGCATTTT.

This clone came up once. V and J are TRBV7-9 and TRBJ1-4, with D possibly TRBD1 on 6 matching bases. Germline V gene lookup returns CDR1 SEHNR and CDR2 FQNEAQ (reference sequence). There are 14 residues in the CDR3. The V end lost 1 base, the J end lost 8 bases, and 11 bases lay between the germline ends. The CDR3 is CASSLGQGQEKLFF. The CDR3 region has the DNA TGTGCCAGCAGCTTAGGGCAGGGGCAAGAAAAACTGTTTTTT. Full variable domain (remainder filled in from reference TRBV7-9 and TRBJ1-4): DTGVSQNPRHKITKRGQNVTFRCDPISEHNRLYWYRQTLGQGPEFLTYFQNEAQLEKSRLLSDRFSAERPKGSFSTLEIQRTEQGDSAMYLCASSLGQGQEKLFFGSGTQLSVL.

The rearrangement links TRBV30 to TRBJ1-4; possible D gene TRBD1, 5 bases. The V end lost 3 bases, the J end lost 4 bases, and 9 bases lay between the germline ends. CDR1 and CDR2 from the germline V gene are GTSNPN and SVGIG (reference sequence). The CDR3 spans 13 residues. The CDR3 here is CAWRAGFNEKLFF. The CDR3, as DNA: TGTGCCTGGAGAGCAGGGTTTAATGAAAAACTGTTTTTT. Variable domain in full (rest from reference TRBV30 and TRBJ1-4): SQTIHQWPATLVQPVGSPLSLECTVEGTSNPNLYWYRQAAGRGLQLLFYSVGIGQISSEVPQNLSASRPQDRQFILSSKKLLLSDSGFYLCAWRAGFNEKLFFGSGTQLSVL.

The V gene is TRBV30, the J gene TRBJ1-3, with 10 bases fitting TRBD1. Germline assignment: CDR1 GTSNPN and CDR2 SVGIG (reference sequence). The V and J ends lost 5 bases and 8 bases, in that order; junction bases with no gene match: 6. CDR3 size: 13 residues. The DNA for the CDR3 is TGTGCCTGGGGGGGACAGGGGCGGGACACCATATATTTT. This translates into CAWGGQGRDTIYF. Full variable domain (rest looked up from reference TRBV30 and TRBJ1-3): SQTIHQWPATLVQPVGSPLSLECTVEGTSNPNLYWYRQAAGRGLQLLFYSVGIGQISSEVPQNLSASRPQDRQFILSSKKLLLSDSGFYLCAWGGQGRDTIYFGEGSWLTVV.

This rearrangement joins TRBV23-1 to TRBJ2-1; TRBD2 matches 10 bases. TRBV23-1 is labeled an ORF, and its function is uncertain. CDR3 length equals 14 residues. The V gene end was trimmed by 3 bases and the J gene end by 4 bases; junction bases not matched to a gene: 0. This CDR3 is CASSQTSGYNEQFF. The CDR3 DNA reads TGCGCCAGCAGTCAGACTAGCGGGTACAATGAGCAGTTCTTC.

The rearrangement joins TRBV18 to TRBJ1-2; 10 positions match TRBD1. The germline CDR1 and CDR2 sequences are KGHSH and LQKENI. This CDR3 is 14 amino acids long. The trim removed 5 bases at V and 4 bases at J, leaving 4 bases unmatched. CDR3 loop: CASSARDRGYGYTF. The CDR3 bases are TGTGCCAGCTCAGCCCGGGACAGGGGCTATGGCTACACCTTC.

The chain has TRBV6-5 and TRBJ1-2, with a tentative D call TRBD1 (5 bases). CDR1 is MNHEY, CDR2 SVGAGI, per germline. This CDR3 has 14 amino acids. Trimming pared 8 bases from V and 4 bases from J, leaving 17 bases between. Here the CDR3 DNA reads TGTGCCAGCGGCAACTTGGGGGGTGGCTATGGCTACACCTTC. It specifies CASGNLGGGYGYTF.

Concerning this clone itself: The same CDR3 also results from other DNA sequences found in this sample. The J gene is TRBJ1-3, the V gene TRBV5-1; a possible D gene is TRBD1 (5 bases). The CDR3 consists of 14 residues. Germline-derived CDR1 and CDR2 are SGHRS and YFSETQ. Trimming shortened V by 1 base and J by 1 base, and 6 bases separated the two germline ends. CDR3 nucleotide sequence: TGCGCCAGCAGCTTGCAGGGTTCTGGAAACACCATATATTTT. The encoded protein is CASSLQGSGNTIYF.

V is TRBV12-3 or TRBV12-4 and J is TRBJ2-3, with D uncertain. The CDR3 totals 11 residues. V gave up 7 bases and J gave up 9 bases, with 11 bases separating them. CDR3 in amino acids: CASTLAETQYF. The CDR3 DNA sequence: TGTGCCAGCACCCTGGCGGAGACGCAGTATTTT.

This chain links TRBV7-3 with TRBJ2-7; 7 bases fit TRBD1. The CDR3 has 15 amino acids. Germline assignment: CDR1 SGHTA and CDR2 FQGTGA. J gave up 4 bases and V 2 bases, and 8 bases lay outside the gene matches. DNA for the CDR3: TGTGCCAGCAGCTTAGACAGGGCGAGCATATACGAGCAGTACTTC. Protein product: CASSLDRASIYEQYF.

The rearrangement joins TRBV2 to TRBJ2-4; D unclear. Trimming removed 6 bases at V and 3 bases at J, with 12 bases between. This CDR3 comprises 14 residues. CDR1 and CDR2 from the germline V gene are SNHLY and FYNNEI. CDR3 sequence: CASSPGLLKNIQYF. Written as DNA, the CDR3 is TGTGCCAGCAGCCCTGGGCTCCTCAAAAACATTCAGTACTTC.

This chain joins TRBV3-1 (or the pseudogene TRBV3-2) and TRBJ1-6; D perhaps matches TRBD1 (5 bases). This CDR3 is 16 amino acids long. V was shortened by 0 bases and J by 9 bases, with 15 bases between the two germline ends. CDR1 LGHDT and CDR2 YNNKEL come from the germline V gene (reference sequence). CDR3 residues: CASSQDSGVRSSPLHF. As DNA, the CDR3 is TGTGCCAGCAGCCAAGATTCGGGGGTAAGAAGTTCACCCCTCCACTTT.

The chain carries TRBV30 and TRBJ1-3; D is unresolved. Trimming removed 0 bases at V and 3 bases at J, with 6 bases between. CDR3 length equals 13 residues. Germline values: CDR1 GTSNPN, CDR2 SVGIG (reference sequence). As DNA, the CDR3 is TGTGCCTGGAGTGTGGCAGGTGGAAACACCATATATTTT. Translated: CAWSVAGGNTIYF. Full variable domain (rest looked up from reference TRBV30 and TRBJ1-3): SQTIHQWPATLVQPVGSPLSLECTVEGTSNPNLYWYRQAAGRGLQLLFYSVGIGQISSEVPQNLSASRPQDRQFILSSKKLLLSDSGFYLCAWSVAGGNTIYFGEGSWLTVV.

CDR3 loop: CASSLGGVQGTEAFF. The CDR3 DNA reads as TGTGCCAGCAGCTTAGGGGGGGTCCAGGGCACTGAAGCTTTCTTT. The gene calls are TRBV7-9 and TRBJ1-1; a weak D match, TRBD1 (5 bases). V lost 1 base to trimming and J lost 4 bases, with 13 bases between them. Germline V gene data show CDR1 as SEHNR and CDR2 as FQNEAQ (reference sequence). This CDR3 contains 15 residues.

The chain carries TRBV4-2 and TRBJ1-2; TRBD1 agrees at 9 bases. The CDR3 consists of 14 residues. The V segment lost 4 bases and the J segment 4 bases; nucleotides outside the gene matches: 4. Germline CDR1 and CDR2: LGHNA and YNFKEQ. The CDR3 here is CASSPETGGYGYTF. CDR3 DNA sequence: TGTGCCAGCAGCCCCGAGACAGGGGGCTATGGCTACACCTTC.

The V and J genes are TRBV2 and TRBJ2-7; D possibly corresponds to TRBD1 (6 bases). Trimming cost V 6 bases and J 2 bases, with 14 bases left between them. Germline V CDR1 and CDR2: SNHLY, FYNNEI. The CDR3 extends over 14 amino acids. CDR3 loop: CASRLQGRAYEQYF. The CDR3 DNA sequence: TGTGCCAGCAGGTTACAGGGTCGGGCCTACGAGCAGTACTTC.

CDR3 amino acids: CASSLILAGNTGELFF. CDR3 in DNA: TGCGCCAGCAGCTTGATTTTGGCAGGGAATACCGGGGAGCTGTTTTTT. The chain is built from TRBV5-1 and TRBJ2-2; a possible D gene is TRBD1 (5 bases). V was cut by 1 base and J by 5 bases, with 15 bases left in between. The CDR3 has 16 residues. Per the germline V gene, CDR1 is SGHRS and CDR2 is YFSETQ.

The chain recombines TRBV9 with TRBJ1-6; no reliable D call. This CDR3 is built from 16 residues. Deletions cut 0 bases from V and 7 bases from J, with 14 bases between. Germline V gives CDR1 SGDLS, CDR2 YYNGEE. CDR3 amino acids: CASSVVDTPGNSPLHF. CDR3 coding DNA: TGTGCCAGCAGCGTAGTCGACACGCCGGGGAATTCACCCCTCCACTTT.

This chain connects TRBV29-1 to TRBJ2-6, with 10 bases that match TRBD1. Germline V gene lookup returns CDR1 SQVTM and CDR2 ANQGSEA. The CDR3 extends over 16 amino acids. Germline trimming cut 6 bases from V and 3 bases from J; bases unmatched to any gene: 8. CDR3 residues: CSVGSTGGGGANVLTF. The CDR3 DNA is TGCAGCGTAGGATCGACAGGGGGCGGTGGGGCCAACGTCCTGACTTTC.

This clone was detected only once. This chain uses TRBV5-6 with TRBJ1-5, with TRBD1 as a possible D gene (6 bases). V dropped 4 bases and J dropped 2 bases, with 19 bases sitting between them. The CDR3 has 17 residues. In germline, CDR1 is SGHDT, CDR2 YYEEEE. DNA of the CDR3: TGTGCCAGCAGCCCCTACGGGGGGCAGGGAGGCAATCAGCCCCAGCATTTT. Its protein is CASSPYGGQGGNQPQHF.